One sample yielded the 19 T cell receptor beta chains listed below, sequenced in a study of cytomegalovirus exposure and HLA in healthy donors. TCRdb keeps only in-frame clones here, not all; method: immunoSEQ multiplex PCR. The table shows under 350,000 clones, with around 86% occurring only once. Sequencing input: PBMCs. The receptors stem from a woman younger than 30 in good health and CMV-seronegative.

The rearrangement joins TRBV29-1 to TRBJ2-3; D is perhaps TRBD2 (6 bases). V lost 3 bases, J lost 0 bases, and 16 bases lay in between. This CDR3 spans 16 amino acids. Germline assignment: CDR1 SQVTM and CDR2 ANQGSEA. The CDR3 here is CSVEGMGGTSTDTQYF. The CDR3 DNA is TGCAGCGTTGAGGGAATGGGAGGTACTAGCACAGATACGCAGTATTTT.

DNA for the CDR3: TGTGCCACCGAGATGAACACTGAAGCTTTCTTT. Its translation: CATEMNTEAFF. This chain links TRBV27 with TRBJ1-1; no reliable D call. Germline V gene lookup returns CDR1 MNHEY and CDR2 SMNVEV (reference sequence). The germline V and J ends were trimmed by 10 bases and 0 bases, with 6 bases remaining between them. This CDR3 contains 11 residues.

This chain links TRBV5-1 with TRBJ2-7; the match to TRBD1 covers 7 bases. The CDR3 spans 17 residues. The junction had 9 bases not matched to a gene; V was cut back by 0 bases and J by 0 bases. From germline, CDR1 is SGHRS and CDR2 YFSETQ. The CDR3 DNA reads as TGCGCCAGCAGCTTGGGGGGGACAGCGCGGAGCTCCTACGAGCAGTACTTC. Translating it yields CASSLGGTARSSYEQYF.

The sample holds one count of this clone. This chain joins TRBV4-3 and TRBJ1-4; D is ambiguous. V gave up 0 bases and J gave up 2 bases, with 13 bases separating them. Per the germline V gene, CDR1 is LGHNA and CDR2 is YSLEER. The CDR3 spans 17 residues. CDR3 region: CASSQDGEGTTNEKLFF. DNA for the CDR3: TGCGCCAGCAGCCAAGACGGCGAGGGAACGACTAATGAAAAACTGTTTTTT.

A few counts support this clone. The chain is built from TRBV13 and TRBJ1-1; perhaps TRBD1 as D (6 bases). Germline V gene sequence: CDR1 PRHDT, CDR2 FYEKMQ (reference sequence). This CDR3 has 11 amino acids. Trimming took 5 bases from V and 8 from J, leaving 9 bases between them. Here the CDR3 reads CASSPQGEAFF. As DNA, the CDR3 is TGTGCCAGCAGCCCCCAGGGGGAAGCTTTCTTT. The full variable domain, in which reference TRBV13 and TRBJ1-1 provide the parts outside the CDR3, is AAGVIQSPRHLIKEKRETATLKCYPIPRHDTVYWYQQGPGQDPQFLISFYEKMQSDKGSIPDRFSAQQFSDYHSELNMSSLELGDSALYFCASSPQGEAFFGQGTRLTVV.

The chain recombines TRBV9 with TRBJ2-2; 14 nucleotides align to TRBD2. The CDR3 totals 19 residues. The germline gives CDR1 SGDLS, CDR2 YYNGEE. The V gene end was trimmed by 0 bases and the J gene end by 0 bases; junction bases not matched to a gene: 4. CDR3 sequence: CASSVAGLAGDANTGELFF. The DNA of the CDR3 is TGTGCCAGCAGCGTAGCGGGACTAGCGGGGGACGCGAACACCGGGGAGCTGTTTTTT. Variable domain in full (rest from reference TRBV9 and TRBJ2-2): DSGVTQTPKHLITATGQRVTLRCSPRSGDLSVYWYQQSLDQGLQFLIQYYNGEERAKGNILERFSAQQFPDLHSELNLSSLELGDSALYFCASSVAGLAGDANTGELFFGEGSRLTVL.

The sample holds one count of this clone. The chain employs TRBV10-3 and TRBJ2-1, with D unresolved. The CDR3 spans 13 residues. Per germline, CDR1 ENHRY and CDR2 SYGVKD. The V and J ends lost 7 bases and 0 bases respectively, with 7 bases between them. This CDR3 is CAITPSSYNEQFF. The CDR3 coding sequence is TGTGCCATCACTCCGAGCTCCTACAATGAGCAGTTCTTC.

The chain carries TRBV27 and TRBJ2-5, with TRBD1 identical over 7 bases. Germline V gene data show CDR1 as MNHEY and CDR2 as SMNVEV (reference sequence). V lost 2 bases, J lost 4 bases, and 4 bases stayed unmatched. The CDR3 sequence is 14 residues long. The CDR3: CASSLQGEGETQYF. The CDR3 region has the DNA TGTGCCAGCAGTTTACAGGGGGAAGGAGAGACCCAGTACTTC.

The chain combines TRBV6-6 with TRBJ2-3; the match to TRBD1 covers 8 bases. V shed 8 bases and J 1 base; nucleotides not matched to a gene: 5. This CDR3 is 14 amino acids long. CDR1 and CDR2 from the germline V gene are MNHNY and SVGAGI (reference sequence). CDR3 nucleotides: TGTGCCAGCGAAGACAGGGGCCGCACAGATACGCAGTATTTT. Its translation: CASEDRGRTDTQYF.

This clone showed up just a few times. This chain links TRBV19 with TRBJ1-1, with 7 nucleotides matching TRBD1. From germline, CDR1 is LNHDA and CDR2 SQIVND (reference sequence). V trimming: 7 bases; J trimming: 0 bases; junction bases outside the gene matches: 5. This CDR3 spans 14 amino acids. CDR3: CASNRDSMNTEAFF. The DNA for the CDR3 is TGTGCCAGTAATAGGGACAGCATGAACACTGAAGCTTTCTTT.

The J gene is TRBJ2-2, the V gene TRBV6-1; 12 bases match TRBD2. This CDR3 is built from 16 residues. V lost 4 bases and J lost 5; bases outside the gene matches: 5. CDR1 is MNHNS and CDR2 is SASEGT in the germline V gene. The CDR3 loop reads CASSGLAGVGTGELFF. In DNA form, the CDR3 reads TGTGCCAGCAGTGGACTAGCGGGAGTAGGTACCGGGGAGCTGTTTTTT.

This chain joins TRBV2 and TRBJ2-3; D may be TRBD2 (6 bases). This CDR3 spans 14 amino acids. Per the germline V gene, CDR1 is SNHLY and CDR2 is FYNNEI. Trimming removed 5 bases at V and 0 bases at J, with 9 bases between. The CDR3 coding sequence is TGTGCCAGCAGTCGGGACTCCAGCACAGATACGCAGTATTTT. Amino acids: CASSRDSSTDTQYF. The complete variable domain, with remaining parts taken from reference TRBV2 and TRBJ2-3, reads EPEVTQTPSHQVTQMGQEVILRCVPISNHLYFYWYRQILGQKVEFLVSFYNNEISEKSEIFDDQFSVERPDGSNFTLKIRSTKLEDSAMYFCASSRDSSTDTQYFGPGTRLTVL.

The V and J genes are TRBV4-1 and TRBJ2-6; no reliable D call. The CDR3 runs 17 residues. V lost 4 bases and J lost 4, with 17 bases in between. Per germline, CDR1 MGHRA and CDR2 YSYEKL. The CDR3 spells CASSPGLAAVGANVLTF. The CDR3 nucleotides read TGCGCCAGCAGCCCGGGTCTCGCCGCGGTCGGGGCCAACGTCCTGACTTTC.

DNA of the CDR3: TGTGCCAGCAGTTGGGACAGGGCGAATCAGCCCCAGCATTTT. Encoded protein: CASSWDRANQPQHF. The V call is TRBV7-2, the J call TRBJ1-5, with 9 bases fitting TRBD1. J lost 4 bases, V lost 6 bases, and 4 bases had no gene match. The CDR3 runs 14 residues. Germline assignment: CDR1 SGHTA and CDR2 FQGNSA.

The chain couples TRBV9 to TRBJ2-3; maybe TRBD2 (6 bases). Germline CDR1 and CDR2: SGDLS and YYNGEE. V was pared by 0 bases and J by 6 bases, with 23 bases between. The CDR3 loop spans 18 amino acids. Written as DNA, the CDR3 is TGTGCCAGCAGCGTAGGGATGGGGACTCACGATTGGTGGGATACGCAGTATTTT. The encoded protein is CASSVGMGTHDWWDTQYF.

Of note for this clone: Mismatch with germline at one junction end may stem from a read error. The chain couples TRBV12-5 to TRBJ2-1; possible D gene TRBD2, 5 bases. The CDR3 covers 13 residues. Germline V lookup: CDR1 LGHNT, CDR2 FRNRAP. The CDR3 DNA reads as TGTGCTAGTGGTTTGGTACCGGGGTCCCCGTCGATCTTC. Translating gives CASGLVPGSPSIF.

The V call is TRBV18, the J call TRBJ2-2; 8 nucleotides agree with TRBD2. V lost 0 bases and J lost 3; bases outside the gene matches: 6. CDR3 length: 17 residues. The germline gives CDR1 KGHSH, CDR2 LQKENI. CDR3 amino acids: CASSPPIAGKHTGELFF. The CDR3, as DNA: TGTGCCAGCTCACCACCCATAGCGGGGAAACACACCGGGGAGCTGTTTTTT.

The chain is built from TRBV28 and TRBJ2-7; a possible D gene is TRBD2 (6 bases). CDR1 and CDR2 (germline): MDHEN, SYDVKM. Trimming shortened V by 8 bases and J by 4 bases, and 21 bases separated the two germline ends. The CDR3 totals 15 residues. The CDR3 coding sequence is TGTGCCAGCCCCCCTCGAGGAGGGACGGTTTACGAGCAGTACTTC. This codes for CASPPRGGTVYEQYF.

The chain combines TRBV7-9 with TRBJ1-3; D is possibly TRBD1 (5 bases). The V gene lost 5 bases and the J gene lost 0 bases, with 14 bases spanning the gap. CDR1 and CDR2 from the germline V gene are SEHNR and FQNEAQ (reference sequence). This CDR3 spans 16 amino acids. CDR3 in amino acids: CASSLGTSSSGNTIYF. CDR3 in DNA: TGTGCCAGCAGCCTCGGGACTTCCTCCTCTGGAAACACCATATATTTT. Full variable domain (missing parts from reference TRBV7-9 and TRBJ1-3): DTGVSQNPRHKITKRGQNVTFRCDPISEHNRLYWYRQTLGQGPEFLTYFQNEAQLEKSRLLSDRFSAERPKGSFSTLEIQRTEQGDSAMYLCASSLGTSSSGNTIYFGEGSWLTVV.